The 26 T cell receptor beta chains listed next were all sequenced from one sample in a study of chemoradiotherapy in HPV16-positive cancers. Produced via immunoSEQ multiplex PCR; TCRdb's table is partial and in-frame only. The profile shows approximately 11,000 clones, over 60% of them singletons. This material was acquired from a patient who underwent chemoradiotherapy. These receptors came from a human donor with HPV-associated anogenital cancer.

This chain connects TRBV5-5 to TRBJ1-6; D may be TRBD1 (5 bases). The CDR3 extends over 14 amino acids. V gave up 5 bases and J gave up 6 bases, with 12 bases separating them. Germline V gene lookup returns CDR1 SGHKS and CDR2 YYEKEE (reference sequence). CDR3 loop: CASRAGGINSPLHF. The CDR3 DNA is TGTGCCAGCAGGGCCGGGGGGATTAATTCACCCCTCCACTTT.

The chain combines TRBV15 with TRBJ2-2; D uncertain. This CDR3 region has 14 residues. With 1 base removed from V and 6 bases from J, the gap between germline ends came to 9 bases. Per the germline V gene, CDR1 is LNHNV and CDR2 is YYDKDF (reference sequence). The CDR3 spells CATSRGGTPGELFF. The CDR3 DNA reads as TGTGCCACCAGCAGAGGGGGTACCCCCGGGGAGCTGTTTTTT.

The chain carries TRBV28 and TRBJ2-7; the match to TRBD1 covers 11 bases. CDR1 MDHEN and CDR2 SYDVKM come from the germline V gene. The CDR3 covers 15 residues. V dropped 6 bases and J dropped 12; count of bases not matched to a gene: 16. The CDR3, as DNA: TGTGCCAGCAGGGCCTCCCTCTCCTCCGGGACAGGGGGGTACTTC. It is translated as CASRASLSSGTGGYF.

The CDR3 coding sequence is TGTGCCGGCGGCAGGACACCCAATTCACCCCTCCACTTT. Encoded protein: CAGGRTPNSPLHF. The V gene is TRBV5-4, the J gene TRBJ1-6, with a weak D call TRBD1 (5 bases). V lost 10 bases to trimming and J lost 7 bases, with 15 bases between them. There are 13 residues in the CDR3. Germline CDR1 and CDR2: SGHNT and YYREEE (reference sequence).

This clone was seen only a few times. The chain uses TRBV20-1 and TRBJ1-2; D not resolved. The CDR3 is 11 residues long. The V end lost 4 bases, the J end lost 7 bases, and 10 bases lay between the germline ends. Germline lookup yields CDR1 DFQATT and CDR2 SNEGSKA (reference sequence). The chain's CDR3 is CSANLQPGYTF. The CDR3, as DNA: TGCAGTGCTAACTTACAACCTGGCTACACCTTC.

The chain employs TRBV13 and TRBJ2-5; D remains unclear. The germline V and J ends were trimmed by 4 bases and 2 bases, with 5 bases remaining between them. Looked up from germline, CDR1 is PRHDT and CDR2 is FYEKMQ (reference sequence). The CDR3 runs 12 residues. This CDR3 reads CASSSLQETQYF. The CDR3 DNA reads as TGTGCCAGCAGCTCCCTGCAAGAGACCCAGTACTTC.

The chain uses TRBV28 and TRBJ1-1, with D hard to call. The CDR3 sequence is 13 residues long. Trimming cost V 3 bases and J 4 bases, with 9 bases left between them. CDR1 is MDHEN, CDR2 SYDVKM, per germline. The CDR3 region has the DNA TGTGCCAGCAGTTTGATTGCGGGCACTGAAGCTTTCTTT. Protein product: CASSLIAGTEAFF.

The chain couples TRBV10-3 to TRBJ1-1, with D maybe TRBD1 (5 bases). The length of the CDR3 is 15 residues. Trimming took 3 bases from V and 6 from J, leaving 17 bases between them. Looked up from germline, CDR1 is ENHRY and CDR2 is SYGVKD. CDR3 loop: CAISEGASGTSEAFF. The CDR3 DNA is TGTGCCATCAGTGAAGGGGCTTCGGGTACCTCTGAAGCTTTCTTT.

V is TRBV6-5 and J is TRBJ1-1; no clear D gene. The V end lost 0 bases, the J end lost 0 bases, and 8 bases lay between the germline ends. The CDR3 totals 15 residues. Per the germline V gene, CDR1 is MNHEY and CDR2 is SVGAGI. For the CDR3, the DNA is TGTGCCAGCAGTTACTCGTCCGGTTTGAACACTGAAGCTTTCTTT. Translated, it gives CASSYSSGLNTEAFF.

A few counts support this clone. The CDR3 sequence is CASSTGQRYYGYTF. The CDR3 DNA reads TGTGCCAGCAGCACAGGACAGCGTTATTATGGCTACACCTTC. V and J are TRBV5-4 and TRBJ1-2; D is perhaps TRBD1 (6 bases). Trimming removed 4 bases from V and 5 bases from J, with 15 bases in between. The CDR3 is 14 residues long. The V gene's germline CDR1 is SGHNT and CDR2 YYREEE (reference sequence).

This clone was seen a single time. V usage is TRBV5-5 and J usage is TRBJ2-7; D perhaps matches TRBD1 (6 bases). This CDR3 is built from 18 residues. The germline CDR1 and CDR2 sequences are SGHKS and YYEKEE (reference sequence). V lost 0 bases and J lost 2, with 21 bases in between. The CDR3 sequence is CASSLGNADRVVPYEQYF. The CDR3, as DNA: TGTGCCAGCAGCTTGGGAAACGCGGACAGAGTGGTTCCCTACGAGCAGTACTTC.

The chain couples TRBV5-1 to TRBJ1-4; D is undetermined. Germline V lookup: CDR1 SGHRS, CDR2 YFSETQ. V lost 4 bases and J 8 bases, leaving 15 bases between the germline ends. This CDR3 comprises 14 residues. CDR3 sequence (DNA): TGCGCCAGCAGCCCCCGTGCAGGAGGGGAAAAACTGTTTTTT. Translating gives CASSPRAGGEKLFF.

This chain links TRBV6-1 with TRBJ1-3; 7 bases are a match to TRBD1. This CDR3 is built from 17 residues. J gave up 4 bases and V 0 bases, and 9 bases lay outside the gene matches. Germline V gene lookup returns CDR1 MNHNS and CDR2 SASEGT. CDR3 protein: CASSEARGTGAGNTIYF. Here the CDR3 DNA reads TGTGCCAGCAGTGAAGCGCGCGGCACAGGGGCCGGAAACACCATATATTTT.

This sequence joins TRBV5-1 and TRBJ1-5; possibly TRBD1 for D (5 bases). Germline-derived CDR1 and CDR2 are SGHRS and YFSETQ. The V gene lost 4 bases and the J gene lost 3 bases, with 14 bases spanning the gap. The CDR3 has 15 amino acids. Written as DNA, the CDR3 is TGCGCCAGCAGCCAGGATGGGGGAAACAATCAGCCCCAGCATTTT. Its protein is CASSQDGGNNQPQHF.

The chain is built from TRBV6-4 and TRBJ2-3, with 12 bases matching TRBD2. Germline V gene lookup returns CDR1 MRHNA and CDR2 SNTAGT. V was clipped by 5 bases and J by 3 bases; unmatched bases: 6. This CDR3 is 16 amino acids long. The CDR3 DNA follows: TGTGCCAGCAGTAGACTAGCGGGAGCGGGTACAGATACGCAGTATTTT. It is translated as CASSRLAGAGTDTQYF.

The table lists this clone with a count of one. CDR3 bases: TGTGCCTGGAGTGCACTAGCGGGAGATACAGATACGCAGTATTTT. It encodes CAWSALAGDTDTQYF. The genes are TRBV30 and TRBJ2-3; the match to TRBD2 covers 11 bases. V trimming: 1 base; J trimming: 3 bases; junction bases outside the gene matches: 3. The CDR3 contains 15 residues. CDR1 and CDR2 from the germline V gene are GTSNPN and SVGIG (reference sequence).

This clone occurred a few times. CDR3 sequence (DNA): TGTGCCAGCAGCGTGGCTAGCGGGAGGGCCTATGAGCAGTTCTTC. This codes for CASSVASGRAYEQFF. The genes are TRBV9 and TRBJ2-1; the match to TRBD2 covers 12 bases. The CDR3 runs to 15 residues. The germline V gene encodes CDR1 SGDLS and CDR2 YYNGEE. V lost 2 bases to trimming and J lost 8 bases; unmatched junction nucleotides: 5.

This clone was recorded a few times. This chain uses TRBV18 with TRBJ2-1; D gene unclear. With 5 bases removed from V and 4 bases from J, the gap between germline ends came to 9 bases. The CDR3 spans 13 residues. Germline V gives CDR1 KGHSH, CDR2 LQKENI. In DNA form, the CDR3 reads TGTGCCAGCTCATCCAGAGAATACAATGAGCAGTTCTTC. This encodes CASSSREYNEQFF.

The CDR3 DNA reads TGTGCCAGCAGCTTAGTCCCCAGGTTCTACGAGCAGTACTTC. Its translation: CASSLVPRFYEQYF. V usage is TRBV7-8 and J usage is TRBJ2-7, with D unresolved. CDR1 is SGHVS and CDR2 is FQNEAQ in the germline V gene. This CDR3 region has 14 residues. The V gene lost 1 base and the J gene lost 3 bases, with 10 bases spanning the gap.

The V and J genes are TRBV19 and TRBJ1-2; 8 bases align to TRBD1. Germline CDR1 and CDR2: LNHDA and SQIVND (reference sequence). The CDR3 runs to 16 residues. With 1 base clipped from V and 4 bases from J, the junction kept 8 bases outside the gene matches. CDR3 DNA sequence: TGTGCCAGTAGTATAGCGGGACTCGGACAGGGCTATGGCTACACCTTC. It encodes CASSIAGLGQGYGYTF. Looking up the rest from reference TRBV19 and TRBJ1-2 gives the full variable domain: DGGITQSPKYLFRKEGQNVTLSCEQNLNHDAMYWYRQDPGQGLRLIYYSQIVNDFQKGDIAEGYSVSREKKESFPLTVTSAQKNPTAFYLCASSIAGLGQGYGYTFGSGTRLTVV.

CDR3 DNA sequence: TGCGCCAGCAGCCACCTGACAGCCAACTTCTACAATGAGCAGTTCTTC. Amino acids: CASSHLTANFYNEQFF. The chain links TRBV4-3 to TRBJ2-1; a weak D match, TRBD1 (5 bases). This CDR3 is 16 amino acids long. Germline-derived CDR1 and CDR2 are LGHNA and YSLEER. V lost 3 bases and J lost 3, with 15 bases in between.

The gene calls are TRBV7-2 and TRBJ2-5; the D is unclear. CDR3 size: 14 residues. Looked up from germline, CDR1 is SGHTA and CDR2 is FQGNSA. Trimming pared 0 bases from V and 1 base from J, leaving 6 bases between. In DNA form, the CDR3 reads TGTGCCAGCAGCTTAGCGGCAGCCCAAGAGACCCAGTACTTC. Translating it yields CASSLAAAQETQYF.

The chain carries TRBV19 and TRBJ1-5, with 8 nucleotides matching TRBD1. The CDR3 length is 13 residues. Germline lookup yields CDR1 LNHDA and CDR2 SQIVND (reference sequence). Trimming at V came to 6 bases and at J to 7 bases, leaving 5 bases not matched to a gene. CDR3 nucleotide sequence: TGTGCCAGTAGCGACAGGGGAAGGCAGCCCCAGCATTTT. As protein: CASSDRGRQPQHF. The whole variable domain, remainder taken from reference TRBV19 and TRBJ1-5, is DGGITQSPKYLFRKEGQNVTLSCEQNLNHDAMYWYRQDPGQGLRLIYYSQIVNDFQKGDIAEGYSVSREKKESFPLTVTSAQKNPTAFYLCASSDRGRQPQHFGDGTRLSIL.

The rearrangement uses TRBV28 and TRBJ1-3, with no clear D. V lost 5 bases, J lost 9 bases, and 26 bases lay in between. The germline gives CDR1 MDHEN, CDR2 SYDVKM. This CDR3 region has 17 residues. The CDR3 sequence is CASSPPGEGLVRSTIYF. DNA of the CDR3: TGTGCCAGCAGTCCACCCGGAGAGGGTTTGGTGAGAAGCACCATATATTTT.

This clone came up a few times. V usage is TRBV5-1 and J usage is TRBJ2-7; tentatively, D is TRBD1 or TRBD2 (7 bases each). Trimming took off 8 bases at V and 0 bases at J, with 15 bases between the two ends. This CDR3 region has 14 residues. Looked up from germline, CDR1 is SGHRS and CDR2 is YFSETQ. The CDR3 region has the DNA TGCGCCAGTAGGGGGGGACAGCACTCCTACGAGCAGTACTTC. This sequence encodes CASRGGQHSYEQYF.

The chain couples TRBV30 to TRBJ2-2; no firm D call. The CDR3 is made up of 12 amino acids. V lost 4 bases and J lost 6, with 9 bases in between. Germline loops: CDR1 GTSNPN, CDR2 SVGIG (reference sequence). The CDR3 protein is CAWINGAGELFF. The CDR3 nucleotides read TGTGCCTGGATTAATGGGGCCGGGGAGCTGTTTTTT.